A single sample gave rise to the 2 T cell receptor beta chains below, sequenced in a study of T cell responses to AZD1222 COVID-19 vaccine. TCRdb's copy holds only in-frame clones and misses some; the assay was immunoSEQ multiplex PCR. This sample carries 150,000 to 200,000 clones, around 88% of them seen once, and the ten largest clones take about 9.9%. The sample consisted of peripheral blood, taken 28 days after the second AZD1222 dose. These receptors all stem from an adult who received the AZD1222 COVID-19 vaccine.

This sequence joins TRBV15 and TRBJ2-6; D gene unclear. Looked up from germline, CDR1 is LNHNV and CDR2 is YYDKDF (reference sequence). V was trimmed by 4 bases and J by 0 bases, leaving 4 bases between them. The length of the CDR3 is 14 residues. Here the CDR3 reads CATSTTSGANVLTF. For the CDR3, the DNA is TGTGCCACCAGCACCACCTCTGGGGCCAACGTCCTGACTTTC.

The chain is built from TRBV6-2 or TRBV6-3 and TRBJ1-1; a weak D match, TRBD1 (5 bases). Trimming pared 1 base from V and 4 bases from J, leaving 13 bases between. CDR1 and CDR2 from the germline V gene are MNHEY and SVGEGT. CDR3 size: 15 residues. The CDR3 loop reads CASSYLQGLATEAFF. In DNA form, the CDR3 reads TGTGCCAGCAGTTACTTGCAGGGCCTAGCCACTGAAGCTTTCTTT.